This is a list of T cell receptor beta chains from one sample in a study of shared clonotypes between healthy human individuals. Assay: immunoSEQ multiplex PCR; the TCRdb copy retains only in-frame clones and omits some. Here the sample spans about 700,000 clones, 92% being singletons. Sequencing was carried out using naive CD8+ T cells sorted from blood. The origin of the receptors is a young man in good health. Each CDR3 is given with its conserved first and last residue. Fields, in order: D gene, clone size, V gene, J gene, CDR3 DNA, CDR3 protein. A D gene is named only where the DNA matches it firmly. Only some rows state a clone size, as once, few, many or a class for expanded clones.

TRBD2	few	TRBV5-6	TRBJ2-1	TGTGCCAGCAACCGCCCCACTAGCGGGTTATACAATGAGCAGTTCTTC	CASNRPTSGLYNEQFF
TRBD1	-	TRBV4-1	TRBJ1-5	TGCGCCAGCAGCCAAGCCCTACAGGGGGAAAGAAATCAGCCCCAGCATTTT	CASSQALQGERNQPQHF
TRBD1	-	TRBV5-6	TRBJ2-7	TGTGCCAGCAGCCCGCGACAGGGGGCGGGCGAGCAGTACTTC	CASSPRQGAGEQYF
TRBD2	-	TRBV27	TRBJ2-1	TGTGCCAGCAGTTTAAGTTTCGGACTAGCGCGGAATGAGCAGTTCTTC	CASSLSFGLARNEQFF
-	-	TRBV9	TRBJ1-3	TGTGCCAGCAGCTCCGAAAACACCATATATTTT	CASSSENTIYF
-	-	TRBV6-1	TRBJ1-1	TGTGGCAGTTCAATTTTGAACACTGAAGCTTTCTTT	CGSSILNTEAFF
-	-	TRBV5-4	TRBJ2-2	TGTGCCAGCAGCTTACAAGGGTCCGGGGAGCTGTTTTTT	CASSLQGSGELFF
-	once	TRBV4-1	TRBJ2-4	TGCGCCAGCAGCCAAGGGGGGTCGGACATTCAGTACTTC	CASSQGGSDIQYF
TRBD2	-	TRBV6-5	TRBJ2-7	TGTGCCAGCAAGATAGCGGGTAACTCCTACGAGCAGTACTTC	CASKIAGNSYEQYF
TRBD1	-	TRBV15	TRBJ2-3	TGTGCCACCAGCGATGTTGGGACAGCAGATACGCAGTATTTT	CATSDVGTADTQYF
TRBD2	-	TRBV7-6	TRBJ2-5	TGTGCCAGCAGGACTCCCGGGACTAGGGATTTAGAGACCCAGTACTTC	CASRTPGTRDLETQYF
-	-	TRBV7-9	TRBJ2-7	TGTGCCAGCAGCCCGCTGGGCACAGGGAGCTCCTACGAGCAGTACTTC	CASSPLGTGSSYEQYF
-	-	TRBV27	TRBJ2-5	TGTGCCAGCAACCCTGGCGAGGGACTCCAAGAGACCCAGTACTTC	CASNPGEGLQETQYF
TRBD2	-	TRBV7-9	TRBJ2-1	TGTGCCAGCAGCTTAAGGGGGGCTAGCGGGAATGAGCAGTTCTTC	CASSLRGASGNEQFF
-	-	TRBV7-9	TRBJ2-7	TGTGCCAGCAGCTTAGGTTCTCTGGGCGGGTACGAGCAGTACTTC	CASSLGSLGGYEQYF
TRBD2	-	TRBV13	TRBJ2-3	TGTGCCAGCAGCCCTAGGACTAGCGGGAACACAGATACGCAGTATTTT	CASSPRTSGNTDTQYF
-	-	TRBV6-4	TRBJ2-3	TGTGCCAGCTCTTCGGGGGCGCTGGGGGATACGCAGTATTTT	CASSSGALGDTQYF
TRBD1	-	TRBV5-5	TRBJ2-1	TGTGCCAGCAGCTTATCTATGCCCGGACAGGGGGCGGACAATGAGCAGTTCTTC	CASSLSMPGQGADNEQFF
TRBD1	-	TRBV27	TRBJ2-7	TGTGCCAGCAGCGACCCGGTGATTAAGGGACAGCCGAGCTCCTACGAGCAGTACTTC	CASSDPVIKGQPSSYEQYF
-	-	TRBV14	TRBJ2-5	TGTGCCAGCAGCCAAGGGGTCCTGAAGGTTGGAGAGACCCAGTACTTC	CASSQGVLKVGETQYF
TRBD1	-	TRBV7-2	TRBJ2-7	TGTGCCAGCAGCCCAGGGGGCTACGAGCAGTACTTC	CASSPGGYEQYF
-	-	TRBV9	TRBJ1-4	TGTGCCAGCAGCGTAGCTACGCACTTCGGGACTGATCTGGAAAAACTGTTTTTT	CASSVATHFGTDLEKLFF
-	-	TRBV5-1	TRBJ2-7	TGCGCCAGGGTATTGTGCGGGTTCTCCTACGAGCAGTACTTC	CARVLCGFSYEQYF
-	-	TRBV11-2	TRBJ2-7	TGTGCCAGCAGCTTAGATCTCTCGTACGAGCAGTACTTC	CASSLDLSYEQYF
-	few	TRBV27	TRBJ1-5	TGTGCCAGCAGTTTATATGCCCAGAGTAGCAATCAGCCCCAGCATTTT	CASSLYAQSSNQPQHF
-	-	TRBV11-2	TRBJ2-7	TGTGCCAGCAGCTTAGAAGTCCCCTACGAGCAGTACTTC	CASSLEVPYEQYF
-	-	TRBV6-5	TRBJ1-4	TGTGCCAGCAGTTACCCGGACGCGCAAGGGGGTAGTGTTTTT	CASSYPDAQGGSVF
-	-	TRBV4-1	TRBJ2-7	TGCGCCAGCTCCAAAGTATCTGACGAATTGGGGTCCTACGAGCAGTACTTC	CASSKVSDELGSYEQYF
TRBD1	once	TRBV7-2	TRBJ2-7	TGTGCCAGCAGCTTAAAGGGGCTGGGACAGGGGTGGTACGAGCAGTACTTC	CASSLKGLGQGWYEQYF
TRBD1	-	TRBV19	TRBJ2-1	TGTGCCAGTAGCCCCGCCCGGGACAGGGCTCATGCTAATGAGCAGTTCTTC	CASSPARDRAHANEQFF
-	-	TRBV6-5	TRBJ2-5	TGTGCCAGCAGCCCTTCTAGCGACCCCCAGTACTTC	CASSPSSDPQYF
TRBD1	-	TRBV6-5	TRBJ2-7	TGTGCCAGCAGCCCTACAGGGGGCGACTACGAGCAGTACTTC	CASSPTGGDYEQYF
-	-	TRBV27	TRBJ1-4	TGTGCCAGCAGTCCCCAGGGTGCTAATGAAAAACTGTTTTTT	CASSPQGANEKLFF
-	-	TRBV28	TRBJ1-5	TGTGCCAGCAGTTCGTACCAGGGGTCGGGGCAGCCCCAGCATTTT	CASSSYQGSGQPQHF
-	-	TRBV4-1	TRBJ1-3	TGCGCCAGCAGCCACGTCTTAGACGGGAGCTCTGGAAACACCATATATTTT	CASSHVLDGSSGNTIYF
-	-	TRBV4-1	TRBJ2-2	TGCGCCAGCAGCCAAGACGGAACCGGGGAGCTGTTTTTT	CASSQDGTGELFF